This is a list of T cell receptor beta chains from one sample in a study of T cells in Graves' hyperthyroidism and ophthalmopathy. In TCRdb, the multiplex PCR reads were re-called with MiXCR into one record per CDR3 protein. The sample has over 700,000 distinct CDR3 sequences, over 35% seen once. The sample consisted of blood. The receptors were gathered from a woman in her thirties or forties with Graves' hyperthyroidism. Both conserved end residues are part of each CDR3. The D gene is left open where the match is weak. Size is stated for part of the rows, as once, few or many counts, or as a class when the clone is expanded.

j_gene | v_gene | d_gene | abundance | CDR3nt | CDR3aa
TRBJ2-7 | TRBV7-2 | TRBD1 | NA | TGTGCCAGCAGCTCACAGGGGGTAAACTACGAGCAGTACTTC | CASSSQGVNYEQYF
TRBJ1-1 | TRBV10-3 | NA | many | TGTGCCACCGGACCAGGAGACACTGAAGCTTTCTTT | CATGPGDTEAFF
TRBJ2-2 | TRBV11-2 | NA | NA | TGTGCCAGCAGCCGTCAAGGGGCGGAGCTGTTTTTT | CASSRQGAELFF
TRBJ2-7 | TRBV20-1 | NA | NA | TGCAGTGCTAGCGATAGTGTTTTGCACGAGCAGTACTTC | CSASDSVLHEQYF
TRBJ2-6 | TRBV7-9 | NA | NA | TGCGCCAGCAGCCAAGAAGAGGGGCGTGGGGCCAACGTCCTGACTTTC | CASSQEEGRGANVLTF
TRBJ1-5 | TRBV29-1 | TRBD1 | NA | TGCAGAGAGGGACAGGGGGGCAATCAGCCCCAGCATTTT | CREGQGGNQPQHF
TRBJ1-2 | TRBV5-4 | NA | NA | TGTGCCAGCAGCTTGGCCGGGGGGACGGCGGCCTTC | CASSLAGGTAAF
TRBJ1-2 | TRBV29-1 | NA | many | TGCAGCGTTGAGGATAGGAAGGGGGGCGCAAACTATGGCTACACCTTC | CSVEDRKGGANYGYTF
TRBJ1-1 | TRBV7-9 | NA | NA | TGTGCCAGCAGCGATGTGGGCACTGAAGCTTTCTTT | CASSDVGTEAFF
TRBJ2-2 | TRBV5-4 | NA | NA | TGTGCCAGCAGCTTCGGTCCAGGGGACACCGGGGAGCTGTTTTTT | CASSFGPGDTGELFF
TRBJ1-2 | TRBV4-1 | NA | NA | TGCGCCAGCAGCCAAGAAATAGGGAATCGGGCCTATGGCTACACCTTC | CASSQEIGNRAYGYTF
TRBJ1-6 | TRBV5-8 | NA | few | TGTGCCAGCACCATCCCGCCTCCTGGTGTTAATTCACCCCTCCACTTT | CASTIPPPGVNSPLHF
TRBJ1-1 | TRBV12-3/TRBV12-4 | NA | NA | TGTGCCAGCAGTTTAGGGGGAAGTTACACTGAAGCTTTCTTT | CASSLGGSYTEAFF
TRBJ2-2 | TRBV6-6 | NA | NA | TGTGCCACTCGGGGGCGTGTGGGGCACACCGGGGAGCTGTTTTTT | CATRGRVGHTGELFF
TRBJ2-5 | TRBV7-2 | NA | few | TGTGCCAGCTCGGACACAGGGATCGGAGAGACCCAGTACTTC | CASSDTGIGETQYF
TRBJ1-6 | TRBV2 | NA | NA | TGTGCCAGCAGTGATCCGTCACCCCTCCACTTT | CASSDPSPLHF
TRBJ1-1 | TRBV6-1 | NA | few | TGTGCCAGCAGCCCCCAGTGGAGATTGAACACTGAAGCTTTCTTT | CASSPQWRLNTEAFF
TRBJ1-6 | TRBV6-5 | NA | few | TGTGCCAGCAGTTTGTTGTGGGGTGGGTTGAATTCACCCCTCCACTTT | CASSLLWGGLNSPLHF
TRBJ2-7 | TRBV10-3 | NA | NA | TGTGCCATCGGTGGACAGTCCTACGAGCAGTACTTC | CAIGGQSYEQYF
TRBJ2-7 | TRBV4-3 | NA | many | TGTGCCAGCAGCTTGGGGGCTGGCTCCTACGAGCAGTACTTC | CASSLGAGSYEQYF
TRBJ1-1 | TRBV6-1 | NA | NA | TGTGCCAGCAGTGAAGCTGGCCTACTAGGGCAAGCTTTCTTT | CASSEAGLLGQAFF
TRBJ1-2 | TRBV3-1 | NA | many | TGTGCCAGCAGCCAAGACGCGGGACGTGGCTATGGCTACACCTTC | CASSQDAGRGYGYTF
TRBJ2-7 | TRBV6-5 | TRBD2 | few | TGTGCCAGCAGTTACTCGATCGCGGGAGTATCCTACGAGCAGTACTTC | CASSYSIAGVSYEQYF
TRBJ2-2 | TRBV9 | NA | NA | TGTGCCAGCAGCGTTCCTCTGAGCACCGGGGAGCTGTTTTTT | CASSVPLSTGELFF
TRBJ2-6 | TRBV2 | NA | many | TGTGCCAGCAGTGCGGGGCAAAGCTCTGGGGCCAACGTCCTGACTTTC | CASSAGQSSGANVLTF
TRBJ2-7 | TRBV12-3/TRBV12-4 | TRBD1 | NA | TGTGCCAGCAGTTTAGTACGGGGGGACAGGGGGAACGAGCAGTACTTC | CASSLVRGDRGNEQYF
TRBJ2-2 | TRBV5-1 | TRBD1 | once | TGCGCCAGCAGCCCTGAGCAGGGGGCCGGCACCGGGGAGCTGTTTTTT | CASSPEQGAGTGELFF
TRBJ1-1 | TRBV7-3 | NA | many | TGTGCCAGCAGCAATAGGCCGGGATCGAACACTGAAGCTTTCTTT | CASSNRPGSNTEAFF
TRBJ1-3 | TRBV13 | TRBD1 | few | TGTGCCAGCAGCCAAGACAGGGGCCCCTCTGGAAACACCATATATTTT | CASSQDRGPSGNTIYF
TRBJ2-5 | TRBV7-9 | TRBD2 | NA | TGTGCCAGCAGCGGGAGTAGCGGGGACGTCCAAGAGACCCAGTACTTC | CASSGSSGDVQETQYF
TRBJ2-5 | TRBV7-8 | TRBD1 | many | TGTGCCAGCAGCTTAGGGGGACAGGGATCGGAGACCCAGTACTTC | CASSLGGQGSETQYF
TRBJ2-7 | TRBV12-3/TRBV12-4 | TRBD2 | NA | TGTGCCAGCAGTACTAGCGGGGATACCTACGAGCAGTACTTC | CASSTSGDTYEQYF
TRBJ1-1 | TRBV11-2 | NA | NA | TGTGCCAGCAGCTCTATGGTCGGGAACACTGAAGCTTTCTTT | CASSSMVGNTEAFF
TRBJ1-2 | TRBV4-3 | TRBD1 | NA | TGCGCCAGCAGCCAAGAGGCGCGGGGAAACAGGGGCGATGGCTACACCTTC | CASSQEARGNRGDGYTF
TRBJ2-7 | TRBV7-2 | NA | many | TGTGCCAGCAGCTACTTTAACAGGGTGTCCTACGAGCAGTACTTC | CASSYFNRVSYEQYF
TRBJ1-5 | TRBV7-9 | NA | NA | TGTGCCAGCAGCTGGGAGGGGGGATTCGATCAGCCCCAGCATTTT | CASSWEGGFDQPQHF
TRBJ1-5 | TRBV6-6 | NA | NA | TGTGCCAGCAGTGGAGGGACCCGGGTGCCTCAGCCCCAGCATTTT | CASSGGTRVPQPQHF
TRBJ2-7 | TRBV7-6 | TRBD2 | many | TGTGCCAGCAGCGCCGGGACTAGCGGTTACTACGAGCAGTACTTC | CASSAGTSGYYEQYF
TRBJ1-1 | TRBV7-8 | NA | NA | TGTGCCAGCAGCGCGCGTTGGGGGGCACACGAAGCTTTCTTT | CASSARWGAHEAFF
TRBJ2-7 | TRBV10-3 | NA | NA | TGTGCCAGCAGTCCATACAGGGCCGAGCAGTACTTC | CASSPYRAEQYF
TRBJ1-1 | TRBV10-1 | NA | many | TGCGCCAGCAGTGATCACGATTCAACCCCCCGAGCTTTCTTT | CASSDHDSTPRAFF
TRBJ2-3 | TRBV24-1 | NA | few | TGTGCCACCAGTGCTCACGTCAATCCAGATACGCAGTATTTT | CATSAHVNPDTQYF
TRBJ2-7 | TRBV24-1 | TRBD2 | once | TGTGCCAGCAGTTCTAGCGGGAGGGCCCTGTCCTACGAGCAGTACTTC | CASSSSGRALSYEQYF
TRBJ1-4 | TRBV6-5 | NA | NA | TGTGCCAGCAGCGAAGACGGGATAGCAACTAATGAAAAACTGTTTTTT | CASSEDGIATNEKLFF
TRBJ2-7 | TRBV7-8 | TRBD1 | NA | TGTGCCAGCAGCCAAGATAGGTGCGGGACAGGGTTTTCCTACGAGCAGTACTTC | CASSQDRCGTGFSYEQYF
TRBJ2-5 | TRBV7-9 | NA | many | TGTGCCAGCCAGGGGGGAGAGACCCAGTACTTC | CASQGGETQYF
TRBJ1-2 | TRBV4-3 | NA | NA | TGCGCCAGCAGCCCAAACCCGGACAGCTATGGCTACACCTTC | CASSPNPDSYGYTF